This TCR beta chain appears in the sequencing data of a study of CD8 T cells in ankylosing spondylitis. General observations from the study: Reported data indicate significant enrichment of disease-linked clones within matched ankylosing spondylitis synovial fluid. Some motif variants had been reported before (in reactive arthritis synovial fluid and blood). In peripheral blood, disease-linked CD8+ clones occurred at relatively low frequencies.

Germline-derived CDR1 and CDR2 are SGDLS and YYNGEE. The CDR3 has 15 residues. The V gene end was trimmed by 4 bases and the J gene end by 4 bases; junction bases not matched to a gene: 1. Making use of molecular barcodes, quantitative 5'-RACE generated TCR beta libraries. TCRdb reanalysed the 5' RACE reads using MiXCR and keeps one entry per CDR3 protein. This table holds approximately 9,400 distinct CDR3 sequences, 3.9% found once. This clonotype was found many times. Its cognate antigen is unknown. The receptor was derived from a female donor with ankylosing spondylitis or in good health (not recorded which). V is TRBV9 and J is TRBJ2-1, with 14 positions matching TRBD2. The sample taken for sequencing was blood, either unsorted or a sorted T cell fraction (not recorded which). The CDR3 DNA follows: TGTGCCAGCAGCTGGACTAGCGGGGGGTACAATGAGCAGTTCTTC. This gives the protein CASSWTSGGYNEQFF.